This T cell receptor beta chain was sequenced in a study of cytomegalovirus exposure and HLA in healthy donors. Across the study: Unique TCRs from HLA-typed donors, 80 million to 100 million of them, were held in an early data release. Study-wide points: Roughly 170 TCR beta chains were listed as cytomegalovirus-associated.

As for this clone: As yet, its antigen is unknown.

It was with 60 Vbeta and 13 Jbeta primers that the PCR ran. Here immunoSEQ multiplex PCR was the method, and the copy in TCRdb shows in-frame clones only, minus some. The sample carries 150,000 to 250,000 clones, 79% recorded once. The source is a woman between 25 and 40 years old in good health and CMV-seropositive. Sequenced input: PBMCs.

CDR3 DNA sequence: TGCGCCAGCAGCCAAGATGAGGGGGCCAATTCCACAGATACGCAGTATTTT. This translates into CASSQDEGANSTDTQYF. The chain uses TRBV4-3 and TRBJ2-3; 7 bases map to TRBD1. Trimming took 0 bases from V and 2 from J; bases not matched to a gene: 8. Germline CDR1 is LGHNA and CDR2 is YSLEER. This CDR3 is 17 amino acids long.